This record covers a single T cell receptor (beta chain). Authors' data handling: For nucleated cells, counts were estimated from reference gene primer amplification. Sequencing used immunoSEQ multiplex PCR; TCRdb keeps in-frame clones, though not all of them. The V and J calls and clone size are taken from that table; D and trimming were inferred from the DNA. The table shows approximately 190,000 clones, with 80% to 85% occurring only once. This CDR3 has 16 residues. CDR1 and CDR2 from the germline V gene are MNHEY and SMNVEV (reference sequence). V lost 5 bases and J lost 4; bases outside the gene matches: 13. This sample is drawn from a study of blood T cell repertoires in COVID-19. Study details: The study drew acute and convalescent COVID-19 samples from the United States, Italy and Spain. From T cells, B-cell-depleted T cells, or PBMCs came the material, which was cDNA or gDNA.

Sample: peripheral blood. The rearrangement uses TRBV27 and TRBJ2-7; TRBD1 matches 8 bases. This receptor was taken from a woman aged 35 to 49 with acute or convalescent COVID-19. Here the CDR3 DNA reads TGTGCCAGCAGTCCCCTGGACAGGGAAGGTTATTACGAGCAGTACTTC. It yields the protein CASSPLDREGYYEQYF.